This record covers a single TCR beta chain. Authors' methods: Estimated nucleated cell counts came from reference gene primer amplification. Generated by immunoSEQ multiplex PCR, the TCRdb table keeps only in-frame clones and is missing some. V, J and clone size are taken as reported in that table, and D and trimming were inferred from the DNA itself. The data show a few hundred thousand clones, 90% seen once. Germline CDR1 reads MNHEY; CDR2 reads SVGAGI. V was clipped by 6 bases and J by 2 bases, with 11 bases between them. The CDR3 sequence is 14 residues long. This sample is part of a study of blood T cell repertoires in COVID-19. Overall study context: Acute and convalescent COVID-19 samples came from the United States, Italy and Spain. PBMCs, B-cell-depleted T cells, or T cells were the source of the cDNA or gDNA that made up the material.

Enrolment of Seattle patients took place during active infection, and they were followed longitudinally. This chain uses TRBV6-5 with TRBJ1-5, with D maybe TRBD1 (5 bases). The sequence was obtained from a woman aged 55-70 years with COVID-19, enrolled during active disease. Sequencing used peripheral blood. CDR3 loop: CASRVGTRNQPQHF. CDR3 bases: TGTGCCAGCAGGGTAGGGACTCGCAATCAGCCCCAGCATTTT.